This T cell receptor beta chain is drawn from a study of T-cell memory formation after mild COVID-19. Study overall: TCR clusters largely stayed donor specific.

The sample holds many counts of this clonotype. CDR1 and CDR2 (germline): SGHTA, FQGNSA. V lost 6 bases to trimming and J lost 7 bases, with 18 bases between them. The CDR3 totals 14 residues. TCRdb fed the 5' RACE reads into MiXCR, producing one record per CDR3 protein. The sample consists of roughly 35,000 distinct CDR3 sequences, about 21% of them appearing once. The receptor's source is an adult who had mild COVID-19 (a few samples of this study predate the infection). Cell type and time point are not known. The chain couples TRBV7-2 to TRBJ1-1; maybe TRBD1 (6 bases). Sample: PBMCs or a T cell subset sorted from them (not recorded which). CDR3 nucleotides: TGTGCCAGCAGTTGGAAGCAGGGGTTTGGTGAAGCTTTCTTT. This codes for CASSWKQGFGEAFF.